This T cell receptor (beta chain) was documented in a study of regulatory T cells in long-lasting Graves disease (dated by TCRdb to the early 2020s). About the study as a whole: Patients with newly diagnosed Graves' disease had been on antithyroid drugs for under 3 months. Persistent Graves' disease patients were compared with newly diagnosed Graves' disease patients by peripheral blood TCR sequencing and RNA sequencing. The study took place in China and was registered as a clinical trial. A total of some 33 samples were covered by TCR sequencing, comprising approximately 13 persistent and 20 or so newly diagnosed Graves' disease patients. Broader findings and caveats from the paper: Only the TCR beta chain was sequenced and analyzed. Preferential use of TRBV28, TRBJ1-2 and TRBJ2-5 was observed in persistent disease, whereas TRBV20-1 and TRBJ2-1 were favored in newly diagnosed disease. The authors acknowledged the small sample size as a limitation that may reduce accuracy. Compared with newly diagnosed patients, persistent Graves' disease patients had lower TCR Shannon entropy and fewer highly expanded clones, which suggests clonal expansion. More public clonotypes were shared among persistent patients (roughly 2,900) than among newly diagnosed patients (966). Peripheral blood alone was examined, since thyroid tissue, which constituted the primary lesion, could not be accessed.

Receptor libraries were prepared by multiplex PCR. For sequencing, an Illumina HiSeq 4000 was employed. To build TCR beta libraries, CDR3 regions were amplified by Arm-PCR using iRepertoire HTBI primers. PCR products were gel purified before sequencing. Turning to the authors' computational methods: Gene usage analysis of CDR3 amino acid clonotypes used the approximately 62 TRBV and 14 TRBJ segments found across samples. Filtered high-quality paired reads were merged into contigs using COPE and FqMerger. BLAST was used to align contigs to the IMGT TRBV, TRBD and TRBJ reference genes, and CDR3 was defined following IMGT. Clonotypes above 0.1% frequency were classified as highly expanded clones. Shannon entropy served as the measure of repertoire diversity, while the Gini coefficient captured V-J evenness. Public clonotypes were defined as clonotypes shared by more than one individual. TCRdb reanalyzed the raw reads on its own, using fastp at Q25 for trimming and MiXCR for clone calling, and kept in-frame beta chains. Rows merge per CDR3 protein into single entries with the most common DNA and genes. For this entry, the V and J calls and clone size follow TCRdb and not the study's own pipeline. The sample table holds 550,000 to 650,000 distinct CDR3 sequences, of which more than 15% were seen once. The biggest ten clones account for 9.5% to 15% of the sample.

The CDR3 sequence holds 15 residues, the cysteine and phenylalanine included. Here the CDR3 DNA is all that survives: 45 bases in frame from base 1. Compared with germline, V lacks 5 bases and J lacks 3 bases; bases without a gene match: 6. The germline V gene (reference sequence) gives CDR1 as LNHDA and CDR2 as SQIVND. This clonotype has just a few counts. Its antigen specificity is not known. One base away there is no much larger clone; base qualities are not given. This specimen's time point label, per the study, means: newly diagnosed GD, antithyroid drugs for less than 3 months. For both TCR sequencing and RNA sequencing, RNA was extracted from PBMCs using TRIzol. The diagnosis of Graves' disease followed American Thyroid Association guidelines. Patients for the study were recruited at an endocrinology department in Xi'an, China. Each patient gave around 9.2 milliliters of peripheral blood, collected in an EDTA anticoagulant tube. Ficoll Paque Plus density gradient separation was used to isolate PBMCs, and no additional T cell sorting was done. An Agilent 2100 Bioanalyzer and agarose gel were used to assess RNA quality, and a NanoDrop 2000 was used to measure RNA concentration.

These data were also filed under a second study, of T cells in Graves' hyperthyroidism and ophthalmopathy. The second paper states: A patient counted as having stable Graves' hyperthyroidism if no progression to ophthalmopathy occurred over 18 months of follow-up. Hyperthyroidism patients were newly diagnosed, with disease duration under 2 months, and aged 18 to 65 years. The study excluded patients with uncontrolled infections, other autoimmune diseases, pregnancy or lactation. Diagnoses were established on the basis of clinical symptoms, serum thyroxine and TRAb, thyroid ultrasound, and orbital computed tomography. The first round of RT-PCR for the TCR CDR3 was performed with the HTBI primer set and the Qiagen OneStep RT-PCR kit. Blood samples also contained most of the expanded thyroid clonotypes (frequency above 0.001), which suggests that blood repertoires may reflect thyroid immune responses. A model built on a 13 V-J signature distinguished ophthalmopathy from stable hyperthyroidism, reaching 87.88% sensitivity and around 81% specificity in cross-validation and 80%/75% in testing. In validation, the model predicted progression to ophthalmopathy a median of 6.5 months before onset, with approximately 71% sensitivity and more than 72% specificity. A discovery cohort of about a hundred patients, approximately 45 with Graves' ophthalmopathy and 55 to 60 with stable Graves' hyperthyroidism, was used to find distinguishing TCR V-J signatures. An independent validation cohort of under 20 hyperthyroidism patients and more than 15 patients who later progressed to ophthalmopathy tested prospective prediction of ophthalmopathy. For training and testing, the 80 to 100 patients in the discovery cohort were randomly divided in a 7:3 ratio. In addition, the study compared T-cell repertoires in thyroid tissue and in blood from about 6 Graves' hyperthyroidism patients. Once sampling was done, hyperthyroidism patients were given methimazole at a starting dose of 30 mg daily, whereas ophthalmopathy patients were given high-dose intravenous methylprednisolone. A second multiplex PCR round built the libraries, followed by size selection and purification. Paired-end sequencing of the libraries was performed with 100 bp reads on an Illumina HiSeq2000. SOAPnuke was used to process the raw data, throwing out any read that contained adapters or uncalled bases, had a mean Phred below 15, or lacked an exact constant-primer or identifier match. COPE v1.2.5 was used to merge high-quality paired reads, and clonotypes were defined as unique nucleotide sequences. MiTCR v1.1 was used to align the clonotypes against IMGT TRBV, TRBD and TRBJ reference segments. Analysis was restricted to V-J combinations with a frequency above 0.0001, which covered about 99% of repertoires. The TCS score was defined as the ratio of F50 (clonal expansion) to E x V (chaos), calculated using BLOSUM62-based TCRdist between CDR3 peptides within each V-J. Welch's t-statistics and random forest reduced fewer than 550 V-J features to 10 to 15, which were used in a naive Bayes classifier (R e1071). No statistical method was used to set the sample size in advance, and investigators knew the group allocation. According to the paper, TCR Vbeta CDR3 sequencing was carried out on some 140 peripheral blood samples, which came from under 50 ophthalmopathy, 80 or so hyperthyroidism and roughly 17 progressor patients.

The receptor's source is a man aged 18 to 30 with Graves disease. Donor details come from another sample of the same person, matched by shared clones. The rearrangement combines TRBV19 with TRBJ2-7, and 11 junction bases match TRBD2. The sequences come from peripheral blood mononuclear cells (PBMCs), collected at new diagnosis, from a patient treated with antithyroid drugs. The CDR3 amino acid sequence is: CASSSLLAGVYEQYF. The base sequence is TGTGCCAGTAGTTCGCTACTAGCGGGAGTCTACGAGCAGTACTTC.